The 16 T cell receptor beta chains reported below all come from one sample, sequenced in a study of shared clonotypes between healthy human individuals. The table came from immunoSEQ multiplex PCR; TCRdb's copy has only in-frame clones and leaves some out. The sample consists of a few million clones, roughly 93% of them appearing once. Material: naive CD4+ T cells from PBMCs. The subset: CD45RA+ positively selected. These receptors were collected from a man aged 18 to 29 in good health. Some clones in this sample may be carry-over from other donors' samples.

This clone was seen a single time. J is TRBJ1-2 and V is TRBV9, with D possibly being TRBD1 (5 bases). The germline CDR1 and CDR2 sequences are SGDLS and YYNGEE. Trimming left V 4 bases short and J 1 base short, with 14 bases between. The CDR3 sequence is 15 residues long. In DNA form, the CDR3 reads TGTGCCAGCAGCTTAAGCAGGGCTAATAACTATGGCTACACCTTC. Its translation is CASSLSRANNYGYTF.

The chain has TRBV6-5 and TRBJ2-1, with 7 bases matching TRBD2. This CDR3 region has 16 residues. V trimming: 4 bases; J trimming: 4 bases; junction bases outside the gene matches: 10. CDR1 is MNHEY and CDR2 is SVGAGI in the germline V gene. The DNA of the CDR3 is TGTGCCAGCAGTTCCCTGGAGCTGGGGGGGTACAATGAGCAGTTCTTC. As protein: CASSSLELGGYNEQFF.

The sample holds one count of this clone. This chain joins TRBV29-1 and TRBJ1-1, with 7 bases that match TRBD1. CDR1 SQVTM and CDR2 ANQGSEA come from the germline V gene. V was pared by 5 bases and J by 7 bases, with 4 bases of the junction left unmatched. The CDR3 has 11 amino acids. CDR3 region: CSVNRGGEAFF. The CDR3 region has the DNA TGCAGCGTTAACAGGGGTGGTGAAGCTTTCTTT.

Concerning this clone itself: Within the sample, other DNA sequences also encode this same CDR3. The chain is built from TRBV30 and TRBJ1-4; D ambiguous. The CDR3 is made up of 12 amino acids. Between the trimmed V and J ends, which lost 2 bases and 4 bases, there was a span of 5 bases. CDR1 is GTSNPN, CDR2 SVGIG, per germline (reference sequence). CDR3 sequence (DNA): TGTGCCTGGAGTCCAGTTAATGAAAAACTGTTTTTT. It translates to CAWSPVNEKLFF.

The table lists this clone with a few counts. The chain combines TRBV14 with TRBJ1-1; no definite D call. Trimming shortened V by 1 base and J by 6 bases, and 3 bases separated the two germline ends. The CDR3 is 11 amino acids. Germline-derived CDR1 and CDR2 are SGHDN and FVKESK. The CDR3 coding sequence is TGTGCCAGCAGCCAAGTCGCTGAAGCTTTCTTT. Translated: CASSQVAEAFF.

For this clone: The same CDR3 also results from other DNA sequences found in this sample. The J gene is TRBJ2-7, the V gene TRBV6-6; D perhaps matches TRBD2 (6 bases). The germline V and J ends were trimmed by 0 bases and 3 bases, with 6 bases remaining between them. The CDR3 contains 13 residues. Per the germline V gene, CDR1 is MNHNY and CDR2 is SVGAGI (reference sequence). CDR3: CASSYSGSYEQYF. The CDR3 nucleotides are TGTGCCAGCAGTTACTCCGGGAGCTACGAGCAGTACTTC.

The chain recombines TRBV4-1 with TRBJ2-4, with unresolved D. V was pared by 0 bases and J by 7 bases, with 10 bases between. CDR1 MGHRA and CDR2 YSYEKL come from the germline V gene. The CDR3 loop spans 14 amino acids. CDR3 DNA sequence: TGCGCCAGCAGCCAAGAAGGTCCGGTGAACATTCAGTACTTC. Translating gives CASSQEGPVNIQYF.

The V call is TRBV7-2, the J call TRBJ2-2, with unresolved D. CDR3 length: 13 residues. Trimming took 0 bases from V and 7 from J, leaving 6 bases between them. The germline V gene has CDR1 SGHTA and CDR2 FQGNSA. The chain's CDR3 is CASSLAAFGELFF. Written as DNA, the CDR3 is TGTGCCAGCAGCTTAGCCGCGTTCGGGGAGCTGTTTTTT. Looking up the rest from reference TRBV7-2 and TRBJ2-2 gives the full variable domain: GAGVSQSPSNKVTEKGKDVELRCDPISGHTALYWYRQSLGQGLEFLIYFQGNSAPDKSGLPSDRFSAERTGGSVSTLTIQRTQQEDSAVYLCASSLAAFGELFFGEGSRLTVL.

The chain employs TRBV5-1 and TRBJ2-2; D might be TRBD1 or TRBD2, each matching 5 bases. The V end was cut by 4 bases, the J end by 4 bases, with 11 bases between. Germline CDR1 reads SGHRS; CDR2 reads YFSETQ. The CDR3 has 14 residues. In nucleotides, the CDR3 is TGCGCCAGCAGCCGGGACCCCGGCACCGGGGAGCTGTTTTTT. Its translation: CASSRDPGTGELFF.

V is TRBV18 and J is TRBJ2-1, with D unclear. CDR3 length: 12 residues. Germline V lookup: CDR1 KGHSH, CDR2 LQKENI. Trimming removed 3 bases at V and 9 bases at J, with 9 bases between. Here the CDR3 DNA reads TGTGCCAGCTCACCGACGGGTATTGAGCAGTTCTTC. Its protein product is CASSPTGIEQFF.

The chain uses TRBV5-1 and TRBJ2-1; perhaps TRBD2 as D (5 bases). V gave up 1 base and J gave up 2 bases, with 22 bases separating them. This CDR3 comprises 19 residues. CDR1 is SGHRS, CDR2 YFSETQ, per germline. CDR3 in amino acids: CASSLSLTTRRLTYNEQFF. DNA of the CDR3: TGCGCCAGCAGCTTGTCGTTGACTACTAGGCGGCTGACCTACAATGAGCAGTTCTTC. Full variable domain (remainder filled in from reference TRBV5-1 and TRBJ2-1): KAGVTQTPRYLIKTRGQQVTLSCSPISGHRSVSWYQQTPGQGLQFLFEYFSETQRNKGNFPGRFSGRQFSNSRSEMNVSTLELGDSALYLCASSLSLTTRRLTYNEQFFGPGTRLTVL.

This sequence joins TRBV29-1 and TRBJ2-7; 9 nucleotides align to TRBD1. In germline, CDR1 is SQVTM, CDR2 ANQGSEA. V gave up 5 bases and J gave up 6 bases; unmatched junction bases: 11. The CDR3 consists of 14 residues. CDR3 DNA: TGCAGCGTTAGTGAACAGGGGGCATTGGGCGAGCAGTACTTC. Protein sequence: CSVSEQGALGEQYF.

The chain employs TRBV28 and TRBJ1-2, with TRBD1 as a possible D gene (5 bases). The CDR3 is 14 amino acids. Trimming stripped 0 bases from V and 8 bases from J, with 13 bases between. The germline CDR1 and CDR2 sequences are MDHEN and SYDVKM. The CDR3 DNA sequence: TGTGCCAGCAGTTTATGGACAGCCAAGGCGGGCTACACCTTC. Amino acids: CASSLWTAKAGYTF.

This clone was seen only once. The chain employs TRBV7-9 and TRBJ2-5; 11 nucleotides match TRBD2. Losses at the gene ends were 4 bases for V and 1 base for J; bases not matched to a gene: 11. This CDR3 comprises 18 residues. Germline loops: CDR1 SEHNR, CDR2 FQNEAQ (reference sequence). The chain's CDR3 is CASSSGTSGPGGQETQYF. The DNA for the CDR3 is TGTGCCAGCAGCTCCGGGACTAGCGGCCCAGGGGGCCAAGAGACCCAGTACTTC.

The rearrangement joins TRBV11-1 to TRBJ2-7, with D possibly being TRBD2 (5 bases). The V gene lost 5 bases and the J gene lost 4 bases, with 12 bases spanning the gap. The CDR3 loop spans 13 amino acids. Germline CDR1 and CDR2: SGHAT and FQDESV (reference sequence). The CDR3 coding sequence is TGTGCCAGCAGCGTAACCGGGAAATACGAGCAGTACTTC. Translation: CASSVTGKYEQYF.

The chain couples TRBV6-5 to TRBJ2-7; perhaps TRBD2 as D (6 bases). CDR1 and CDR2 from the germline V gene are MNHEY and SVGAGI. The CDR3 loop spans 14 amino acids. Between the trimmed V and J ends, which lost 6 bases and 2 bases, there was a span of 14 bases. Here the CDR3 DNA reads TGTGCCAGCAGCCAGAGCGGGCCTACCTACGAGCAGTACTTC. This gives the protein CASSQSGPTYEQYF.